This T cell receptor (beta chain) was identified in a study of long-term antiretroviral therapy in people with HIV. Study-level findings and limits: Transplant donor controls retained higher diversity, though diversity increased after ART. HIV repertoire CDR3 lengths ranged less widely than those of controls.

For this clone: Antigen specificity is unknown.

This was the immunoSEQ v3.0 assay at survey level. The protocol was immunoSEQ multiplex PCR, while the TCRdb copy is restricted to in-frame clones and leaves out a portion. The data contain approximately 17,000 clones, approximately 84% of them singletons. Germline CDR1 MNHEY, CDR2 SVGAGI. J was trimmed by 6 bases and V by 9 bases; bases with no gene match: 5. The CDR3 length is 12 residues. This clonotype was sampled from a man aged 25-40 years with HIV. The gene calls are TRBV6-5 and TRBJ2-7; 10 nucleotides agree with TRBD1. The sample in question was unsorted PBMCs, obtained less than 1.3 years before starting antiretroviral therapy. CDR3 nucleotides: TGTGCCAGGACAGGGGGCGAATTCGAGCAGTACTTC. Protein product: CARTGGEFEQYF.